The sequence of this T cell receptor (beta chain) was determined in a study of T cells in Graves' hyperthyroidism and ophthalmopathy. There are many counts of this clonotype. Researchers amplified the TCR beta CDR3 regions from RNA transcripts. HTBI primers were the set used in a first-round RT-PCR of the TCR CDR3. A single record per CDR3 protein comes from TCRdb applying MiXCR to the multiplex PCR reads. The table lists about 560,000 distinct CDR3 sequences, roughly a sixth of them singletons, with approximately 18% in the top ten. Each patient was aged 18 to 65 and had newly diagnosed hyperthyroidism of under 2 months' duration. Each diagnosis drew on symptoms, thyroxine, TRAb, thyroid ultrasound and orbital computed tomography findings. The receptor was derived from a woman in her late teens or twenties with Graves' hyperthyroidism. The material sequenced was blood.

The CDR3 spells CASSPPGPSDQAFF. The CDR3 nucleotides read TGTGCCAGCTCACCACCGGGACCGAGTGACCAAGCTTTCTTT. The chain combines TRBV18 with TRBJ1-1; perhaps TRBD1 as D (5 bases). The CDR3 spans 14 residues. CDR1 is KGHSH and CDR2 is LQKENI in the germline V gene. Trimming took 0 bases from V and 9 from J, leaving 14 bases between them.